The clone carrying this T cell receptor beta chain has ten or more counts. Its antigen is currently unknown. The sample comes from a study of molecular identifiers for immune sequencing clone quantification. For the study at large: Replicates split RNA from around 20,000 or 100,000 naive CD8 cells five ways, and the researchers sequenced four portions. Study-wide results and limits: Identical TCR molecules sharing a barcode could underestimate highly expanded clone sizes.

Germline values: CDR1 SGHNT, CDR2 YYREEE (reference sequence). The CDR3 spans 16 residues. V gave up 4 bases and J gave up 6 bases; unmatched junction bases: 12. In TCRdb, the PCR reads were re-called with MiXCR into one record per CDR3 protein. The table has roughly 320,000 distinct CDR3 sequences, under 25% seen once. The CD8+CD4-CCR7+CD45RA+ phenotype defined the sorted naive CD8 T cells. V usage is TRBV5-4 and J usage is TRBJ2-3; 9 positions agree with TRBD2. This sequence was found in a human donor in good health. Some libraries in this study had Jurkat cell RNA spiked in. The sequenced sample was naive CD8+ T cells from blood, with Jurkat cell RNA spiked in. Subset defined: FACS-sorted CD8+CD4-CCR7+CD45RA+ naive T cells. CDR3 bases: TGTGCCAGCAGCCAATCCGGTCGAGGACTAGCGGATACGCAGTATTTT. It specifies CASSQSGRGLADTQYF. The whole variable domain, filled in from reference TRBV5-4 and TRBJ2-3, reads ETGVTQSPTHLIKTRGQQVTLRCSSQSGHNTVSWYQQALGQGPQFIFQYYREEENGRGNFPPRFSGLQFPNYSSELNVNALELDDSALYLCASSQSGRGLADTQYFGPGTRLTVL.